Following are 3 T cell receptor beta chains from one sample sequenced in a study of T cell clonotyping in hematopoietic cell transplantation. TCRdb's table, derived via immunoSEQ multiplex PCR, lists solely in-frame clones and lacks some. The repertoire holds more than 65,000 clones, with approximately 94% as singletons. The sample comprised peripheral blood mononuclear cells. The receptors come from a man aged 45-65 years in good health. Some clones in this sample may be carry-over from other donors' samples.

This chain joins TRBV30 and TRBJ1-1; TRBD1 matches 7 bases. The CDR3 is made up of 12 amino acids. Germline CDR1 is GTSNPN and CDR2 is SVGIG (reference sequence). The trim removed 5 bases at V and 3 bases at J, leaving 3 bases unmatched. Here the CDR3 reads CAWADRDTEAFF. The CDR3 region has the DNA TGTGCCTGGGCCGACAGGGACACTGAAGCTTTCTTT.

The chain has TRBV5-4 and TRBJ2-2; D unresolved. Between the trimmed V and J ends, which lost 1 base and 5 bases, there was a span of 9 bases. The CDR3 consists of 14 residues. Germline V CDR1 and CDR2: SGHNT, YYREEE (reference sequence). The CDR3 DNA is TGTGCCAGCAGCTTGAGCAGCTCAACCGGGGAGCTGTTTTTT. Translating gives CASSLSSSTGELFF.

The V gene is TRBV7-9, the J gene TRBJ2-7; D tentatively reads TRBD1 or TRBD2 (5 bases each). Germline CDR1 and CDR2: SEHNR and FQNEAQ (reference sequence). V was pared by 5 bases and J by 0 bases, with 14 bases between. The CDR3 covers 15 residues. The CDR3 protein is CASSARDGLSYEQYF. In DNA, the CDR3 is TGTGCCAGCAGCGCCCGGGACGGACTCTCCTACGAGCAGTACTTC.